The 11 T cell receptor beta chains below come from one sample, sequenced in a study of T cells in Graves' hyperthyroidism and ophthalmopathy. Using RNA transcripts as the source, TCR beta CDR3 regions were amplified. In the first-round RT-PCR of the TCR CDR3, the HTBI primer set was used. TCRdb reanalysed the multiplex PCR reads using MiXCR and keeps one entry per CDR3 protein. The top ten clones hold less than 9% of a sample with about 700,000 distinct CDR3 sequences, nearly 45% of them seen once. The sequencing sample was made of peripheral blood or thyroid tissue (not recorded which). The receptor source for this set is an adult man with Graves' disease, either hyperthyroidism or ophthalmopathy (not recorded which).

The J gene is TRBJ1-2, the V gene TRBV7-2; a weak D match, TRBD1 (6 bases). The CDR3 covers 15 residues. Germline V gives CDR1 SGHTA, CDR2 FQGNSA. Trimming stripped 5 bases from V and 8 bases from J, with 21 bases between. The CDR3 loop is CASSLNPGQNKGYTF. DNA of the CDR3: TGTGCCAGCAGCCTAAACCCCGGACAGAACAAGGGCTACACCTTC.

J is TRBJ2-3 and V is TRBV29-1; 10 nucleotides agree with TRBD1. CDR3 length: 13 residues. Looked up from germline, CDR1 is SQVTM and CDR2 is ANQGSEA. V lost 1 base and J lost 6; bases outside the gene matches: 1. The CDR3 nucleotides are TGCAGCGTTGAAGGGGGACAGGGGGATACGCAGTATTTT. It yields the protein CSVEGGQGDTQYF.

This chain links TRBV2 with TRBJ2-1; the match to TRBD2 covers 11 bases. The trim removed 3 bases at V and 9 bases at J, leaving 4 bases unmatched. The length of the CDR3 is 14 residues. Germline assignment: CDR1 SNHLY and CDR2 FYNNEI. The CDR3, as DNA: TGTGCCAGCAGTGAGGGGCTAGCGGGAGGTGAGCAGTTCTTC. It translates to CASSEGLAGGEQFF.

The gene calls are TRBV20-1 and TRBJ2-7, with 10 bases identical to TRBD2. Germline values: CDR1 DFQATT, CDR2 SNEGSKA (reference sequence). CDR3 size: 15 residues. V shed 1 base, J shed 4 bases, and the junction held 7 bases outside the gene matches. This chain's CDR3 is CSARVASGGGYEQYF. In nucleotides, the CDR3 is TGCAGTGCTAGAGTGGCTAGCGGGGGCGGGTACGAGCAGTACTTC.

The V gene is TRBV7-6, the J gene TRBJ1-1; no clear D gene. The V gene lost 8 bases and the J gene lost 4 bases, with 17 bases spanning the gap. This CDR3 spans 14 amino acids. Looked up from germline, CDR1 is SGHVS and CDR2 is FNYEAQ. The DNA of the CDR3 is TGTGCCAGCCAAAACGGGGTCGTGCGCACTGAAGCTTTCTTT. The encoded protein is CASQNGVVRTEAFF. The full variable domain, rest sourced from reference TRBV7-6 and TRBJ1-1, is GAGVSQSPRYKVTKRGQDVALRCDPISGHVSLYWYRQALGQGPEFLTYFNYEAQQDKSGLPNDRFSAERPEGSISTLTIQRTEQRDSAMYRCASQNGVVRTEAFFGQGTRLTVV.

This clonotype was counted only a few times. The rearrangement links TRBV2 to TRBJ2-7, with D possibly matching TRBD1 (5 bases). Germline V gene data show CDR1 as SNHLY and CDR2 as FYNNEI. The CDR3 is 14 amino acids. Trimming left V 5 bases short and J 2 bases short, with 13 bases between. The CDR3 here is CASSQADRTYEQYF. The CDR3 coding sequence is TGTGCCAGCAGTCAGGCAGACAGAACCTACGAGCAGTACTTC.

J is TRBJ1-4 and V is TRBV19, with D unclear. The germline V and J ends were trimmed by 5 bases and 0 bases, with 13 bases remaining between them. The CDR3 sequence is 16 residues long. Germline loops: CDR1 LNHDA, CDR2 SQIVND (reference sequence). As DNA, the CDR3 is TGTGCCAGTAGTGCCACCGGACCACCAACTAATGAAAAACTGTTTTTT. It yields the protein CASSATGPPTNEKLFF.

As concerns this clonotype: A read error may produce the germline difference seen at one junction end. CDR3 sequence reads: CAGTDPGTAGYYGSTF. The CDR3 DNA reads TGTGCCGGCACCGACCCCGGGACAGCGGGCTACTATGGCTCCACCTTC. V and J are TRBV6-1 and TRBJ1-2; the match to TRBD1 covers 7 bases. Germline lookup yields CDR1 MNHNS and CDR2 SASEGT. This CDR3 contains 16 residues.

The chain's CDR3 is CSARRAGVNTGELFF. The CDR3, as DNA: TGCAGTGCTAGAAGAGCGGGGGTGAACACCGGGGAGCTGTTTTTT. The V and J genes are TRBV20-1 and TRBJ2-2; 8 positions match TRBD2. J lost 1 base, V lost 2 bases, and 3 bases had no gene match. Germline V gene data show CDR1 as DFQATT and CDR2 as SNEGSKA (reference sequence). This CDR3 is 15 amino acids long.

The V gene is TRBV10-3, the J gene TRBJ2-7; 10 positions match TRBD2. This CDR3 spans 22 amino acids. CDR1 and CDR2 (germline): ENHRY, SYGVKD. With V trimmed by 0 bases and J by 0 bases, 20 bases remained unmatched. The DNA of the CDR3 is TGTGCCATCAGTGAGTCTAGATTCGGGGCTAGCGGGGGACAACTCATCTCCTACGAGCAGTACTTC. Its protein product is CAISESRFGASGGQLISYEQYF.

This chain joins TRBV11-3 and TRBJ1-1, with D tentatively TRBD1 (5 bases). Germline V gives CDR1 SGHNT, CDR2 YENEEA. The CDR3 has 14 residues. V was cut by 2 bases and J by 7 bases, with 14 bases left in between. The CDR3 DNA reads TGTGCCAGCAGCTTATTCCCGGCAGGGAATGAAGCTTTCTTT. Its protein product is CASSLFPAGNEAFF.